This T cell receptor (beta chain) was identified in a study of CD8 T cell repertoires and HIV-1 epitope variants (dated by TCRdb to 2018 to 2021). At the level of the whole study: In separate culture wells, T cells were stimulated with each of twenty-five peptides that represented autologous and known Gag and Nef epitope variants. An aliquot of 1M T cells was saved as an uncultured baseline condition, separate from the roughly 83 T cell cultures. A CMV, EBV and flu peptide pool, the Ebola AY9 epitope as negative control, and a no-peptide well were included as control conditions. T cells were enriched with the EasySep Human T Cell Enrichment Kit and co-cultured with equal numbers of autologous T cell-negative cells as antigen-presenting cells. For roughly 11 days the cultures were kept in IMDM with gentamicin, and on days 3 and 7 half of the media was changed with IL-2, IL-7 and IL-15 added. Running each culture condition in triplicate, except for one peptide done in duplicate, gave a total of 83 T cell cultures. The epitopes tested were three Gag epitope families plus Nef HW9 and YT9. General study outcomes and caveats: The assay could identify only TCR beta chains and pointed to proliferation in response to antigen, not to T cell function or cytokine profile. The Nef KF9 family was recognized by five clonotypes and the HW9 family by one, and no responses to the TAALDMSHF plasma variant were observed. Of the nine antigen-specific TCR beta clonotypes identified, roughly six appeared cross-reactive for autologous or known escape epitope variants.

The EasySep Human CD8+ T Cell Enrichment Kit was used on day 10 to isolate CD8+ T cells from every culture. A note on this clone: Its specific antigen is unknown. Base-call qualities are not available, and no considerably larger clone is one nucleotide away.

The immunoSEQ platform was used to sequence TCR beta CDR3 regions at survey depth. The QIAamp DNA micro kit was used to extract genomic DNA from every cultured and uncultured CD8+ T cell population. On the authors' methods: Samples with under 5,000 productive reads were excluded, and this exclusion removed about 6% of the roughly 75 HIV peptide-stimulated cultures. Sequences were trimmed to CDR3 by a MANAFEST web app, and nonproductive sequences, CDR3s under 5 amino acids, and sequences not starting with C or ending with F/W were removed. Clonotypes were classified as antigen-specific only if expansion was observed in at least 2 of 3 replicates versus the no-peptide control at FDR 0.01, only within one epitope family. A specific clonotype also had to show a frequency at least fivefold higher than in wells stimulated with peptides from other epitope families. Entries here come from immuneACCESS through TCRdb and include only in-frame sequences with V and J called. Some clones fail to appear in such tables; in the studies checked, an unresolved V gene covers under half of the shortfall, and the cause of the remainder is unknown. Clone size and V and J calls were adopted from that table, with D and trimming inferred from the DNA. In this sample the table shows over 90,000 clones, around 75% of which occur a single time. The ten largest account for roughly 26% of the sample.

The receptor comes from a male donor with HIV. Input material: uncultured baseline CD8+ T cells from peripheral blood mononuclear cells (PBMCs).

The CDR3 reads CASSFTTGGAGNGYTF. The DNA sequence follows: TGTGCCAGCAGTTTCACAACAGGGGGCGCCGGTAATGGCTACACCTTC. The rearrangement combines TRBV28 with TRBJ1-2, with 9 bases matching TRBD1. The CDR3, cysteine through phenylalanine, is 16 amino acids long. The read is trimmed to its CDR3 DNA, 48 bases read in frame from base 1. Trimming accounts for 3 bases at V and 6 bases at J, while the number of junction bases matched to no gene is 11. According to the germline V gene, CDR1 reads MDHEN and CDR2 reads SYDVKM.